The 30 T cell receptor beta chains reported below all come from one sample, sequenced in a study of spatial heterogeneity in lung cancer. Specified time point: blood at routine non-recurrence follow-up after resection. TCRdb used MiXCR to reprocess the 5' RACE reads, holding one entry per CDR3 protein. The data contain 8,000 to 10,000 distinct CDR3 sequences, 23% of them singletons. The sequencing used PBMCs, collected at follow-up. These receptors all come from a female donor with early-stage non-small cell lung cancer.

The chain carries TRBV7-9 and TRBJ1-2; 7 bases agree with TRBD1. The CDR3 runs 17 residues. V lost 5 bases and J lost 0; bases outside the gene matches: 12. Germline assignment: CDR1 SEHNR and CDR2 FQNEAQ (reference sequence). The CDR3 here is CASSPRGWQGANYGYTF. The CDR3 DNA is TGTGCCAGCAGCCCAAGGGGTTGGCAGGGGGCTAACTATGGCTACACCTTC.

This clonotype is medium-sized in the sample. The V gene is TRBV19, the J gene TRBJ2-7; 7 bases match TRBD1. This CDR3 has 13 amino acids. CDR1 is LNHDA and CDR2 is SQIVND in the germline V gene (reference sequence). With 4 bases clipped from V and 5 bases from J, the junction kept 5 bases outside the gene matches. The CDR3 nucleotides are TGTGCCAGTAGTACGACAGGGTCCCACGAGCAGTACTTC. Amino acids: CASSTTGSHEQYF.

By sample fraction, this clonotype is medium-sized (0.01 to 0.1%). CDR3 residues: CASRSIVNEQFF. DNA of the CDR3: TGTGCCAGCAGGTCGATTGTTAATGAGCAGTTCTTC. The chain recombines TRBV6-6 with TRBJ2-1, with unresolved D. Between the trimmed V and J ends, which lost 6 bases and 7 bases, there was a span of 10 bases. Germline V gene data show CDR1 as MNHNY and CDR2 as SVGAGI (reference sequence). This CDR3 has 12 residues.

The CDR3 spells CSARRLAGVSGETQYF. CDR3 nucleotide sequence: TGCAGTGCTAGGAGACTAGCGGGAGTTTCGGGGGAGACCCAGTACTTC. The chain carries TRBV20-1 and TRBJ2-5, with 12 positions matching TRBD2. Germline V gives CDR1 DFQATT, CDR2 SNEGSKA (reference sequence). Germline trimming cut 3 bases from V and 5 bases from J; bases unmatched to any gene: 10. CDR3 length: 16 residues.

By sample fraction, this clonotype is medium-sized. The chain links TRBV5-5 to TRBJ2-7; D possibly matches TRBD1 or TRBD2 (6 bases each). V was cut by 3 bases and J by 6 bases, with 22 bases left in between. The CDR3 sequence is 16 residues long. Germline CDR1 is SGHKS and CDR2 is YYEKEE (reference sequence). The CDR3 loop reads CASSSTGPGLVVEQYF. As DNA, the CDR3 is TGTGCCAGCAGCTCGACAGGACCGGGACTTGTAGTCGAGCAGTACTTC.

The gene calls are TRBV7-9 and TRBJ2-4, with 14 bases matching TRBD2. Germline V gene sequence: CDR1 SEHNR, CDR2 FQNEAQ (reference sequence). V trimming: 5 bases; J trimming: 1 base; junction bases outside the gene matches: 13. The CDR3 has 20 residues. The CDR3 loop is CASSLRPGLAGVGAKNIQYF. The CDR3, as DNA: TGTGCCAGCAGCCTAAGACCGGGACTAGCGGGAGTTGGGGCCAAAAACATTCAGTACTTC.

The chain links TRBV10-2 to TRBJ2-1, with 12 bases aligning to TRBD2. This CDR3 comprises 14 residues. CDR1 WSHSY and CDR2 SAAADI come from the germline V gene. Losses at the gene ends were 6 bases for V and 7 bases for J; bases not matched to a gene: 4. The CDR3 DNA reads TGCGCCAGCAGGGGACTAGCGGGCGGGAATGAGCAGTTCTTC. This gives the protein CASRGLAGGNEQFF.

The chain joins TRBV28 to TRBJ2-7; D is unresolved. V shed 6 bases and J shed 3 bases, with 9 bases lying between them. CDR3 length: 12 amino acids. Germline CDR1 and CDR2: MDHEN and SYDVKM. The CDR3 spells CASRSTGYEQYF. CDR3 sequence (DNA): TGTGCCAGCAGGAGCACCGGCTACGAGCAGTACTTC.

The CDR3 region has the DNA TGTGCCAGCAGGTCGACCTACGAGCAGTACTTC. This translates into CASRSTYEQYF. V gene TRBV7-2 combines with J gene TRBJ2-7, with no clear D. From germline, CDR1 is SGHTA and CDR2 FQGNSA. The ends were cut back, 6 bases at V and 2 bases at J, with 5 bases in the middle. The CDR3 extends over 11 amino acids.

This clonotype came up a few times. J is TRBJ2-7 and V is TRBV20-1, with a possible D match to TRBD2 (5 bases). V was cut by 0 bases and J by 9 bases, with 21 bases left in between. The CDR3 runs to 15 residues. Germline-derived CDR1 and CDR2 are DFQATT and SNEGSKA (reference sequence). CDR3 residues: CSAREGSGGARRQYF. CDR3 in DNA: TGCAGTGCTAGAGAGGGGTCAGGAGGAGCGAGGAGGCAGTACTTC.

The CDR3 here is CSVENDRGTEAFF. The CDR3 nucleotides are TGCAGCGTTGAAAATGACCGGGGGACTGAAGCTTTCTTT. The J gene is TRBJ1-1, the V gene TRBV29-1; tentative D call: TRBD1 (5 bases). Germline V gene data show CDR1 as SQVTM and CDR2 as ANQGSEA. CDR3 length: 13 residues. The V end lost 2 bases, the J end lost 5 bases, and 12 bases lay between the germline ends.

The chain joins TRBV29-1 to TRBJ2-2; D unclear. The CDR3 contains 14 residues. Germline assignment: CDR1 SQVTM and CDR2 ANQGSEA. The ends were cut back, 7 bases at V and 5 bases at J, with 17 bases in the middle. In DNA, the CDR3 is TGCAGCGCCCCGGGCGGTATTGGGACCGGGGAGCTGTTTTTT. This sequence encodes CSAPGGIGTGELFF.

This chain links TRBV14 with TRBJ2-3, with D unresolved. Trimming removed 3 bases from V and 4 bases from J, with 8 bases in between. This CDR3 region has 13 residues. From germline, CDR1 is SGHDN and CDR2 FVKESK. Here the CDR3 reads CASSHPSSDTQYF. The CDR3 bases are TGTGCCAGCAGCCATCCCAGCTCAGATACGCAGTATTTT.

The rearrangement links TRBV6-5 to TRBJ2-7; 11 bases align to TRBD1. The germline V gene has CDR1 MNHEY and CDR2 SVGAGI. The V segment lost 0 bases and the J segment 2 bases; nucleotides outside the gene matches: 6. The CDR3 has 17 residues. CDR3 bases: TGTGCCAGCAGTTACTCCAATCCGGGACAGGGGGCCTACGAGCAGTACTTC. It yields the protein CASSYSNPGQGAYEQYF.

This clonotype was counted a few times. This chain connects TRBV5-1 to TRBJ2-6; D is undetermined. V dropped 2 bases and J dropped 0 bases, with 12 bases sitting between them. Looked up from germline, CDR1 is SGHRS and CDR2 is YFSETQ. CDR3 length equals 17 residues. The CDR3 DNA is TGCGCCAGCAGCTTTCAACAACTGGACTCTGGGGCCAACGTCCTGACTTTC. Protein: CASSFQQLDSGANVLTF.

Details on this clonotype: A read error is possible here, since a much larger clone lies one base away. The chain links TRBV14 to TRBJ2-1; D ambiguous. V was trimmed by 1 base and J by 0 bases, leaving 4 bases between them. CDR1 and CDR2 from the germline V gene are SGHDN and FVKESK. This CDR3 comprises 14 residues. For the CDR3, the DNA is TGTGCCAGCAGCCAAGCCGACTCCTACAATGAGCAGTTCTTC. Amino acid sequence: CASSQADSYNEQFF.

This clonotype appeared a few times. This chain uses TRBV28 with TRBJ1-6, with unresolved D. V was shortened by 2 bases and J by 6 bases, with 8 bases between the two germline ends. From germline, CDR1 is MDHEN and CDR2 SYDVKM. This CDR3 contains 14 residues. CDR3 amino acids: CASSLGQLNSPLHF. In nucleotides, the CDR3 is TGTGCCAGCAGTTTAGGGCAGCTTAATTCACCCCTCCACTTT.

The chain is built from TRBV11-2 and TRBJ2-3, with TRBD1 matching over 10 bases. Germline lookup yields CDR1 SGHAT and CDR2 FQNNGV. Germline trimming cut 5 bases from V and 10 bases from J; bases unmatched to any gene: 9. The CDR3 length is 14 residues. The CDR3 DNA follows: TGTGCCAGCAGCCCCCGGGACAGGGGTGTGGCGCAGTATTTT. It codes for CASSPRDRGVAQYF.

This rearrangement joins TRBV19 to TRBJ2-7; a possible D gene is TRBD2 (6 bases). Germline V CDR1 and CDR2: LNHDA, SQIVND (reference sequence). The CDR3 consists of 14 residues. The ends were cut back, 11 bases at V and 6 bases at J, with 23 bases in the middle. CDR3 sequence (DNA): TGTGCCGTTAGCCCGCGGGGTCCTTGGAGCGAGCAGTACTTC. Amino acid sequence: CAVSPRGPWSEQYF.

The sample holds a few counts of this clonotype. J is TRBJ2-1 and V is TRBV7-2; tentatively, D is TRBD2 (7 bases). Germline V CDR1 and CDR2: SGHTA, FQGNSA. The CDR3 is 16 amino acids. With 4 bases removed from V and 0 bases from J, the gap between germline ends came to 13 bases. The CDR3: CASSWAGEGSYNEQFF. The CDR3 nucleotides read TGTGCCAGCAGCTGGGCAGGGGAGGGCTCCTACAATGAGCAGTTCTTC.

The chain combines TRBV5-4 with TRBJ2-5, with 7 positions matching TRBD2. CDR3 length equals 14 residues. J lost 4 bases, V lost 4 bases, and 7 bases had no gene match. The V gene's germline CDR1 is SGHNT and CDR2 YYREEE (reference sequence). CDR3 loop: CASSLGLQRETQYF. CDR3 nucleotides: TGTGCCAGCAGCCTGGGACTACAGAGAGAGACCCAGTACTTC.

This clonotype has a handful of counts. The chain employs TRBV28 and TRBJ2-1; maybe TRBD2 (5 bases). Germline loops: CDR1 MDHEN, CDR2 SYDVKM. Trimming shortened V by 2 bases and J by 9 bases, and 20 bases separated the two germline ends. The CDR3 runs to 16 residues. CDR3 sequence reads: CASSLTRSATAGEQFF. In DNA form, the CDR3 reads TGTGCCAGCAGTTTAACGAGAAGTGCAACGGCGGGTGAGCAGTTCTTC.

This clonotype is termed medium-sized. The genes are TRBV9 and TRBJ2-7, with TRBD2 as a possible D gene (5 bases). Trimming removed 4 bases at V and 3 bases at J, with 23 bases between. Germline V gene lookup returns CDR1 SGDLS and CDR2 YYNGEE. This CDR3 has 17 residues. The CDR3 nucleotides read TGTGCCAGCAGCCCCCGCGTGGACGGCGAGGGTTACTACGAGCAGTACTTC. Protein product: CASSPRVDGEGYYEQYF.

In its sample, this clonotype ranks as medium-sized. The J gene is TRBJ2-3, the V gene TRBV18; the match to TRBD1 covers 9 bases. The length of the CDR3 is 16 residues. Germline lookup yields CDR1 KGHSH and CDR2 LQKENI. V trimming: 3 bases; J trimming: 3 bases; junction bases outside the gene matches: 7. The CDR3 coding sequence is TGTGCCAGCTCACCGGGACAGGGTGGTATGACAGATACGCAGTATTTT. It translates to CASSPGQGGMTDTQYF.

In nucleotides, the CDR3 is TGTGCCAGCTCACCCTCGTCTGGTGGGACAGGGGCTATCGAGCAGTACTTC. Amino acid sequence: CASSPSSGGTGAIEQYF. The chain joins TRBV18 to TRBJ2-7; 10 nucleotides align to TRBD1. The CDR3 is 17 residues long. With 3 bases clipped from V and 6 bases from J, the junction kept 14 bases outside the gene matches. CDR1 and CDR2 (germline): KGHSH, LQKENI.

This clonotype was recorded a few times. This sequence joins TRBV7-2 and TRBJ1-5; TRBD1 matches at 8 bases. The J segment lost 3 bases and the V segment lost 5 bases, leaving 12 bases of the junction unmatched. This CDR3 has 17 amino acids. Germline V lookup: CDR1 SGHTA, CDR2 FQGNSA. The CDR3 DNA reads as TGTGCCAGCAGCCCAACTCGGACAGGGCCAGTCAATCAGCCCCAGCATTTT. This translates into CASSPTRTGPVNQPQHF.

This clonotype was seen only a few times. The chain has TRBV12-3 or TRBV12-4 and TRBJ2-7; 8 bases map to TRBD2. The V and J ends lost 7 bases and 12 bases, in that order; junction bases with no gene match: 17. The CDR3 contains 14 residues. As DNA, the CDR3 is TGTGCCAGCACCGCCTCTAGCGGGCTCACAAATCCGTACTTC. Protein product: CASTASSGLTNPYF.

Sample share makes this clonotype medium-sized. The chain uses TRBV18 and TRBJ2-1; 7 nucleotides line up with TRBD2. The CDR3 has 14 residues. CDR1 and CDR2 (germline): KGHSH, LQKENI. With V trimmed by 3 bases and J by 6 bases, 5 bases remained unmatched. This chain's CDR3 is CASSPGLERNEQFF. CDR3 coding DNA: TGTGCCAGCTCACCTGGACTAGAGCGCAATGAGCAGTTCTTC.

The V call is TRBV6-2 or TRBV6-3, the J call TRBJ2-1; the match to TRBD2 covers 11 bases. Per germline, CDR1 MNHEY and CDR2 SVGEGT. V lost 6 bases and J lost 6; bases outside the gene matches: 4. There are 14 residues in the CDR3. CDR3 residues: CASRLAGEVNEQFF. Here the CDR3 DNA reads TGTGCCAGCAGACTAGCGGGAGAGGTCAATGAGCAGTTCTTC.

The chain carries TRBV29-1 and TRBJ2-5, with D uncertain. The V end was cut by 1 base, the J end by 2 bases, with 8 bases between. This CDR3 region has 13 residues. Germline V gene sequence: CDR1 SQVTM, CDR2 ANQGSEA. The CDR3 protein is CSVEVGSQETQYF. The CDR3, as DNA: TGCAGCGTTGAAGTCGGTTCGCAAGAGACCCAGTACTTC.